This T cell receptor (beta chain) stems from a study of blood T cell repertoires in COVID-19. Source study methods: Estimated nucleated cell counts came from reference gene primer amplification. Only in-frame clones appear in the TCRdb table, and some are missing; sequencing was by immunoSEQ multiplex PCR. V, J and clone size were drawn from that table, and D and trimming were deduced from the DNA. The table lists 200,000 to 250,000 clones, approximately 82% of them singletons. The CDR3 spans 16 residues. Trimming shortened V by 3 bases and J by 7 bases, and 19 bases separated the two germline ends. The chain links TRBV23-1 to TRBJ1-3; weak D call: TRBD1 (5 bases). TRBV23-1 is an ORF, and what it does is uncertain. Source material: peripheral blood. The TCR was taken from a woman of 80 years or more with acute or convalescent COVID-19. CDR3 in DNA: TGCGCCAGCAGTCAGGAACCTAGGAGGGGCTGGAACACCATATATTTT. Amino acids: CASSQEPRRGWNTIYF.